The text below deals with one TCR beta chain. The data belong to a study of blood T cell repertoires in COVID-19. Study information: Both acute and convalescent COVID-19 samples were obtained from the United States, Italy and Spain. The analysed material was cDNA or gDNA that came from T cells, B-cell-depleted T cells, or PBMCs.

In the original processing: How many nucleated cells were present was estimated from reference gene primer amplification. The method was immunoSEQ multiplex PCR; TCRdb's version includes in-frame clones alone and lacks a portion of them. V and J calls plus clone size are reproduced from that table; the DNA served to infer D and trimming. The profile covers around 30,000 clones, with 75% to 90% appearing a single time and 10% taken by the ten largest. Germline CDR1 and CDR2: LNHDA and SQIVND (reference sequence). Trimming left V 6 bases short and J 3 bases short, with 15 bases between. The CDR3 has 14 residues.

The chain couples TRBV19 to TRBJ2-7; possible D gene TRBD1, 6 bases. This TCR was recovered from a man between 60 and 75 years old with acute or convalescent COVID-19. What was sequenced was peripheral blood. Here the CDR3 reads CASRVGQGSYEQYF. The CDR3 coding sequence is TGTGCCAGTAGGGTGGGGCAGGGGAGCTACGAGCAGTACTTC.